The sequence of this T cell receptor beta chain was determined in a study of OX40 agonist ivuxolimab in advanced cancers. The wider study: Patients received the agonistic anti-OX40 (CD134) antibody ivuxolimab. Notes on the study in general: Relative to CD4+, CD8+ T cells held more expanded clones on average. What antigens the expanded peripheral T cells recognized was never established.

Comment on this clone: Its target is not known.

Libraries were prepared by immunoSEQ multiplex PCR; TCRdb keeps only in-frame clonotypes and omits some of them. The sample includes 45,000 to 60,000 clones, about four fifths of them seen just once. Germline CDR1 reads MGHDK; CDR2 reads SYGVNS. V dropped 4 bases and J dropped 3 bases, with 12 bases sitting between them. This CDR3 has 14 residues. V gene TRBV25-1 combines with J gene TRBJ1-2; the D gene is possibly TRBD1 (5 bases). The sequences come from CD4+ or CD8+ T cells sorted from blood, collected in a trial of the OX40 agonist ivuxolimab. This clonotype was obtained from an adult with an advanced solid tumor such as melanoma, head and neck, liver or kidney cancer. The CDR3 loop is CASSAGASYYGYTF. CDR3 bases: TGTGCCAGCAGTGCCGGGGCTTCCTACTATGGCTACACCTTC.